The present TCR beta chain was sequenced within a study of blood T cell repertoires in COVID-19. The length of the CDR3 is 12 residues. The germline gives CDR1 LGHNT, CDR2 FRNRAP. Trimming removed 4 bases at V and 6 bases at J, with 9 bases between. In the study's own analysis: Reference gene primers were amplified, and this amplification served to estimate nucleated cell counts. Using immunoSEQ multiplex PCR, the repertoire was profiled, and TCRdb retains in-frame clones only, with some absent. Clonal size and the V and J genes are those of that table, whereas D and trimming came from the DNA. The sample contains 100,000 to 150,000 clones, about 81% of which appear only once.

Sequenced input: peripheral blood. The TCR originated in a man aged 25 to 40 with COVID-19, enrolled during active disease. This chain joins TRBV12-5 and TRBJ1-1; the D gene is possibly TRBD1 (6 bases). The chain's CDR3 is CASGSGHSEAFF. The CDR3 bases are TGTGCTAGTGGTTCGGGACACTCTGAAGCTTTCTTT. Based on the CDR3 plus reference TRBV12-5 and TRBJ1-1, the full variable domain is DARVTQTPRHKVTEMGQEVTMRCQPILGHNTVFWYRQTMMQGLELLAYFRNRAPLDDSGMPKDRFSAEMPDATLATLKIQPSEPRDSAVYFCASGSGHSEAFFGQGTRLTVV.